Listed below are T cell receptor beta chains from one sample, sequenced in a study of T-cell memory formation after mild COVID-19. From the 5' RACE reads, TCRdb called clonotypes with MiXCR, one entry per CDR3 protein. The sample includes 250,000 to 350,000 distinct CDR3 sequences, roughly 15% of them seen just once. Input material: PBMCs or a T cell subset sorted from them (not recorded which). Every receptor here comes from a man younger than 35 who had mild COVID-19 (a few samples of this study predate the infection). Cell type and time point are not known. Both conserved end residues are trimmed from each CDR3. The order of the fields is V gene, clone size, J gene, CDR3 protein. Clone sizes are given selectively: once, few, many, or a class where the clone is expanded.

TRBV5-5,-,TRBJ1-1,ASREYTEAF
TRBV4-3,few,TRBJ2-2,ASSPLEGAAGELF
TRBV7-2,once,TRBJ2-5,ASSFRPPSTQY
TRBV5-1,-,TRBJ2-2,ASSYAGAAGGELF
TRBV12-3/TRBV12-4,-,TRBJ2-6,ASRKLLTGAGANVLT
TRBV20-1,few,TRBJ2-1,SATAIGEQF
TRBV29-1,few,TRBJ2-7,SVEAGVGGEQY
TRBV7-9,-,TRBJ1-1,ASYFMDTEAF
TRBV6-1,few,TRBJ2-1,ASSEGQVYNEQF
TRBV6-2/TRBV6-3,few,TRBJ2-6,ASSRSRDRWTGANVLT
TRBV7-4,-,TRBJ1-1,ASSPGGRGNTEAF
TRBV10-2,once,TRBJ2-1,ASQGTSHFNEQF
TRBV5-1,-,TRBJ1-1,ASSLRSMNTEAF
TRBV6-2/TRBV6-3,few,TRBJ2-1,ASSSGQAPDNEQF
TRBV4-3,many,TRBJ2-5,ASSQVTETQY
TRBV7-2,-,TRBJ1-1,ASSLRVKLNTEAF
TRBV4-1,-,TRBJ2-5,ASSQDVRQREETQY
TRBV4-1,few,TRBJ1-1,ASSQPSGGGTEAF
TRBV7-9,-,TRBJ2-1,ASSWASNEQF
TRBV20-1,-,TRBJ2-3,SARRLRTAGPDTQY
TRBV5-1,few,TRBJ1-4,ASSLWPTEKLF
TRBV4-3,-,TRBJ1-1,ASSQVWGNTEAF
TRBV7-2,few,TRBJ2-1,ASSLVAGLGVVEQF
TRBV20-1,-,TRBJ1-2,SASYRGVYGYT
TRBV5-6,many,TRBJ1-2,ASSLGQGNYGYT
TRBV5-1,few,TRBJ2-1,ASTPYSGAYNEQF
TRBV6-5,many,TRBJ1-1,ASSPTRGFTEAF
TRBV28,many,TRBJ2-1,ASSSGVSSYNEQF
TRBV4-1,-,TRBJ2-3,ASSLWGEPTDTQY
TRBV19,few,TRBJ1-2,ASRIRQDEYGYT
TRBV7-9,-,TRBJ1-4,ASSERMGEKLF
TRBV29-1,-,TRBJ2-7,SVGDHGYEQY
TRBV5-1,few,TRBJ2-5,ASSLAAADQGGETQY
TRBV9,few,TRBJ1-1,ASSVGVDGGTEAF
TRBV30,few,TRBJ2-1,AWEDRYSVAGGPGF
TRBV9,few,TRBJ2-7,ASSAGTGDSYEQY
TRBV7-2,many,TRBJ1-1,ASSLAGAGTEAF
TRBV29-1,many,TRBJ2-3,SVAWDRGTDTQY
TRBV10-3,few,TRBJ2-7,AISRGGVDEQY
TRBV10-3,few,TRBJ2-7,AISATGEYEQY
TRBV15,few,TRBJ2-3,ATSRDPTGTGTDTQY
TRBV29-1,-,TRBJ1-2,SGSLDDLGNYGYT
TRBV3-1,few,TRBJ2-2,ASSHARGLGSHTGELF
TRBV20-1,few,TRBJ2-7,SASSAGYEQY
TRBV21-1,-,TRBJ2-1,ASSKFPKVANEQF